This is a list of T cell receptor beta chains from one sample in a study of monozygotic twins with inflammatory bowel disease. TCRdb re-called the 5' RACE reads; every CDR3 protein appears as one record, without DNA. This sample's table reports about 380,000 distinct CDR3 sequences. Source material: blood. These receptors all stem from a human donor with ulcerative colitis or Crohn's disease, or a healthy co-twin of an affected twin (not recorded which). The CDR3 runs from the conserved cysteine through the conserved F or W.

>TRBV20-1|TRBJ1-5
CSAARGNQPQHF
>TRBV6-5|TRBJ1-1
CASSYSKRASNTEAFF
>TRBV5-1|TRBJ1-4
CASSRDRGNEKLFF
>TRBV6-5|TRBJ2-1
CASGYTDPDFYNEQFF
>TRBV6-2/TRBV6-3|TRBJ2-2
CASTLRQGARSETNTGELFF
>TRBV2|TRBJ1-5
CASSEGVHQPQHF
>TRBV6-2/TRBV6-3|TRBJ2-7
CASSYNQRLAGDEQYF
>TRBV19|TRBJ1-1
CASSIGTKMNTEAFF
>TRBV4-2|TRBJ2-3
CASSQKTTLAGTDTQYF
>TRBV7-2|TRBJ2-5
CASSSQGLQETQYF
>TRBV5-1|TRBJ2-5
CASSSGTGSQETQYF
>TRBV2|TRBJ1-1
CATLSWAGGNSEAFF
>TRBV11-2|TRBJ2-2
CASRAGGYTGELFF
>TRBV5-1|TRBJ2-5
CASSYAPSETQYF
>TRBV5-4|TRBJ2-2
CASSLDQGYEELFF
>TRBV7-2|TRBJ1-2
CASSLYPDRANYGYTF
>TRBV18|TRBJ1-1
CASSPPLRDSTEAFF
>TRBV3-1|TRBJ2-5
CASSQGTGLYQETQYF
>TRBV18|TRBJ2-3
CASSPGRSTDTQYF
>TRBV5-4|TRBJ1-1
CASGPTGSTEAFF
>TRBV3-1|TRBJ1-2
CASSQVGTAQTNYGYTF
>TRBV27|TRBJ1-5
CASRAGAMGGGPQPQHF
>TRBV7-9|TRBJ2-7
CASSSSGVNEQYF
>TRBV6-5|TRBJ2-7
CASSFPLGQGEQYF
>TRBV7-8|TRBJ1-2
CASSLSRTGGKEAGGYTF
>TRBV3-1|TRBJ2-5
CASSQFDRGPETQYF
>TRBV4-1|TRBJ1-1
CASSQDGQGEKDGEAFF
>TRBV27|TRBJ2-1
CASRSSGGLNEQFF
>TRBV5-1|TRBJ2-2
CASSEGQHRTGELFF
>TRBV7-2|TRBJ2-7
CASSTADGYEQYF
>TRBV30|TRBJ2-7
CAWGTNYEQYF
>TRBV3-1|TRBJ2-1
CASSLSGPYNEQFF
>TRBV5-6|TRBJ2-4
CASSPGQGASQYF
>TRBV7-2|TRBJ1-2
CASGKPPGQGGGYTF
>TRBV7-2|TRBJ2-5
CASIRGTQETQYF
>TRBV14|TRBJ1-6
CASSQGRLNSPLHF
>TRBV7-2|TRBJ2-1
CASSSQGDSEQFF
>TRBV6-5|TRBJ2-7
CASVDRGRNEQYF
>TRBV11-3|TRBJ1-1
CASSLAPLTEAFF
>TRBV2|TRBJ1-1
CASTPRALNTEAFF
>TRBV7-2|TRBJ2-1
CASSFGLDNEQFF
>TRBV4-3|TRBJ1-1
CASSQDPSSVDMNTEAFF
>TRBV20-1|TRBJ2-4
CSAPGQGTKNIQYF